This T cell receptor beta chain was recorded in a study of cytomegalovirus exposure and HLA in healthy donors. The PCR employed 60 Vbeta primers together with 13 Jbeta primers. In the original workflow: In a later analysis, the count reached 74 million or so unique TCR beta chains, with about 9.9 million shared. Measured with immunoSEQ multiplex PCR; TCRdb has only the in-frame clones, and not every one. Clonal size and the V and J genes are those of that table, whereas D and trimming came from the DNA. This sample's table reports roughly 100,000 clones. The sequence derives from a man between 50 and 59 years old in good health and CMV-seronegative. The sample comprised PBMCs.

CDR3 protein: CASSYGGGSAYEQYF. The CDR3, as DNA: TGTGCCAGCAGTTACGGCGGCGGGTCAGCCTACGAGCAGTACTTC. The rearrangement links TRBV6-5 to TRBJ2-7; weak D call: TRBD2 (5 bases). Germline values: CDR1 MNHEY, CDR2 SVGAGI. V lost 2 bases to trimming and J lost 2 bases, with 13 bases between them. The CDR3 length is 15 residues.